Shown below are 8 T cell receptor beta chains from a single sample sequenced in a study of T-cell reconstitution after alpha-beta-depleted transplantation in children. The TCRbeta library was prepared with unique molecular identifiers. TCRdb called the PCR reads again in MiXCR, with one record for every CDR3 protein. The sample yields roughly 160,000 distinct CDR3 sequences, roughly 11% seen once. Sample: PBMCs, taken before TCRalphabeta/CD19-depleted stem cell transplant. The receptors stem from a boy aged 2 to 9 with acute myeloid leukemia, due to receive a stem cell transplant.

This clonotype was counted at least ten times. V gene TRBV7-3 combines with J gene TRBJ2-3, with D possibly matching TRBD2 (6 bases). Germline V gene lookup returns CDR1 SGHTA and CDR2 FQGTGA. Trimming stripped 1 base from V and 1 base from J, with 6 bases between. The CDR3 is 14 amino acids. The CDR3 DNA reads TGTGCCAGCAGCTTAAGGGGGGGCACAGATACGCAGTATTTT. Its protein is CASSLRGGTDTQYF.

This clonotype was found many times. This chain links TRBV30 with TRBJ1-3; tentatively, D is TRBD1 (6 bases). Germline V gene sequence: CDR1 GTSNPN, CDR2 SVGIG (reference sequence). The CDR3 is 15 residues long. Trimming removed 3 bases at V and 3 bases at J, with 15 bases between. Here the CDR3 DNA reads TGTGCCTGGAGGCATTCACAGGGAAGTGGAAACACCATATATTTT. Its protein product is CAWRHSQGSGNTIYF. Full variable domain (remainder filled in from reference TRBV30 and TRBJ1-3): SQTIHQWPATLVQPVGSPLSLECTVEGTSNPNLYWYRQAAGRGLQLLFYSVGIGQISSEVPQNLSASRPQDRQFILSSKKLLLSDSGFYLCAWRHSQGSGNTIYFGEGSWLTVV.

This clonotype appeared many times. V is TRBV9 and J is TRBJ1-1; D unresolved. The V end lost 0 bases, the J end lost 3 bases, and 6 bases lay between the germline ends. The CDR3 covers 13 residues. From germline, CDR1 is SGDLS and CDR2 YYNGEE. CDR3 in DNA: TGTGCCAGCAGCGTAGTTGGCGACACTGAAGCTTTCTTT. Translation gives CASSVVGDTEAFF.

This clonotype was counted many times. The chain joins TRBV20-1 to TRBJ2-1; D gene ambiguous. This CDR3 region has 12 residues. The ends were cut back, 6 bases at V and 4 bases at J, with 10 bases in the middle. The V gene's germline CDR1 is DFQATT and CDR2 SNEGSKA (reference sequence). This CDR3 is CSAGILYNEQFF. CDR3 nucleotide sequence: TGCAGTGCGGGCATTTTGTACAATGAGCAGTTCTTC.

This clonotype was observed at least ten times. The chain couples TRBV3-1 to TRBJ2-2, with TRBD1 identical over 7 bases. Germline loops: CDR1 LGHDT, CDR2 YNNKEL (reference sequence). The length of the CDR3 is 15 residues. The V and J ends lost 8 bases and 4 bases, in that order; junction bases with no gene match: 10. Here the CDR3 reads CASRPVTGLTGELFF. The CDR3 DNA follows: TGTGCCAGCCGTCCCGTGACAGGGCTCACCGGGGAGCTGTTTTTT.

The genes are TRBV19 and TRBJ1-3; D gene uncertain. This CDR3 is built from 14 residues. The V and J ends lost 3 bases and 0 bases respectively, with 6 bases between them. In germline, CDR1 is LNHDA, CDR2 SQIVND (reference sequence). In DNA form, the CDR3 reads TGTGCCAGTAGTATCGGCTTCTCTGGAAACACCATATATTTT. As protein: CASSIGFSGNTIYF.

This clonotype showed up many times. In DNA form, the CDR3 reads TGTGCCAGCAGCCCCCGACAGGGAGTAGATTACGAGCAGTACTTC. Amino acids: CASSPRQGVDYEQYF. The V gene is TRBV12-3 or TRBV12-4, the J gene TRBJ2-7; 7 bases map to TRBD1. This CDR3 comprises 15 residues. Losses at the gene ends were 6 bases for V and 4 bases for J; bases not matched to a gene: 12.

In its sample, this clonotype was seen many times. At one end, the junction sequence differs from germline, possibly due to a read error. This chain joins TRBV7-7 and TRBJ2-2; D is uncertain. The length of the CDR3 is 12 residues. Germline V lookup: CDR1 SSHAT, CDR2 FNYEAQ (reference sequence). The CDR3 region has the DNA TGTGCTAGCAGCTTAGTTAACGGGGAGCTGTTTTTT. Translated: CASSLVNGELFF.